This T cell receptor beta chain is drawn from a study of PD-1 blockade in classical Hodgkin lymphoma. A note on this clone: No antigen is known for it.

Overall study results and limits: Diminished baseline TCR diversity has been reported in newly diagnosed patients relative to healthy donors.

TCRdb keeps only in-frame clones here, not all; method: immunoSEQ multiplex PCR. Of about 28,000 clones in the sample, 80% to 95% were seen once. The time point: newly diagnosed, previously untreated cHL patient sample. Investigators turned to newly diagnosed, untreated classical Hodgkin lymphoma PBMCs for comparison. The germline V and J ends were trimmed by 1 base and 0 bases, with 12 bases remaining between them. CDR3 size: 17 residues. Germline V gene data show CDR1 as SGHVS and CDR2 as FQNEAQ. Specimen: peripheral blood mononuclear cells (PBMCs). This receptor was obtained from a human donor with classical Hodgkin lymphoma. The gene calls are TRBV7-8 and TRBJ1-4; D uncertain. The CDR3 DNA reads as TGTGCCAGCAGCTTAGAGAGGCTCCCCTCAACTAATGAAAAACTGTTTTTT. Translation: CASSLERLPSTNEKLFF.